The following is a T cell receptor (beta chain) sequence with its context. Other nucleotide sequences in the sample specify the same CDR3. These data come from a study of shared clonotypes between healthy human individuals. The table came from immunoSEQ multiplex PCR; TCRdb's copy has only in-frame clones and leaves some out. This table holds roughly 400,000 clones, roughly 96% found once. The ends lost 5 bases at V and 2 bases at J; junction bases unmatched: 5. Germline lookup yields CDR1 MDHEN and CDR2 SYDVKM. The CDR3 is 14 amino acids. The chain joins TRBV28 to TRBJ2-7; 8 nucleotides align to TRBD2. This clonotype was sampled from a man aged 25 to 45 in good health. The material sequenced was memory CD8+ T cells sorted from blood. As to subset: CD45RO+ cells pooled with CCR7-negative TemRA cells. The CDR3 DNA is TGTGCCAGCAGTCCCCCGGGACTAGCCTACGAGCAGTACTTC. Protein product: CASSPPGLAYEQYF.